Given below is one T cell receptor (beta chain) in context. Its antigen is undetermined. The record originates from a study of CD8+ T cells in alopecia areata. Study results and limitations: In lesional scalp, particularly from alopecia totalis/universalis, clonality was higher than in normal scalp. Mouse data revealed clearer TCR sharing than patient data did, a gap possibly tied to HLA.

Sequencing used cDNA as its template, made by extracting RNA and reverse transcribing it. TCRdb's copy holds only in-frame clones and misses some; the assay was immunoSEQ multiplex PCR. The sample consists of some 160,000 clones, around two thirds of them appearing once. The CDR3 runs 16 residues. V was pared by 2 bases and J by 4 bases, with 8 bases of the junction left unmatched. The germline gives CDR1 MGHRA, CDR2 YSYEKL. This clonotype originated in a human donor in good health. Source material: CD8+ T cells sorted from blood. V and J are TRBV4-1 and TRBJ2-7, with 10 bases lining up with TRBD2. CDR3: CASSQTTGTSDYEQYF. The DNA for the CDR3 is TGCGCCAGCAGCCAAACGACCGGGACTAGCGATTACGAGCAGTACTTC.